The 29 T cell receptor beta chains listed next were all sequenced from one sample in a study of blood T cells in healthy people across ages. A J-beta primer mix and a sample-barcoded 5' primer were used in a second PCR of about 7 to 12 cycles. MiXCR, run by TCRdb on the 5' RACE reads, gives a single entry per CDR3 protein. Among about 730,000 distinct CDR3 sequences listed, 40% to 45% were seen once. The sequenced sample consisted of blood. The receptors stem from a woman aged 55-69 years in good health.

The chain employs TRBV12-3 or TRBV12-4 and TRBJ2-3; TRBD2 agrees at 16 bases. The trim removed 5 bases at V and 1 base at J, leaving 6 bases unmatched. This CDR3 region has 18 residues. DNA of the CDR3: TGTGCCAGCAGTCCCGGGACTAGCGGGAGGGCCCGCACAGATACGCAGTATTTT. Translation gives CASSPGTSGRARTDTQYF.

This clonotype was detected only a few times. The chain uses TRBV5-1 and TRBJ1-4, with 9 bases fitting TRBD1. V gave up 6 bases and J gave up 5 bases; unmatched junction bases: 11. Germline V gives CDR1 SGHRS, CDR2 YFSETQ. The CDR3 is 16 residues long. The CDR3 reads CASKGQGTDWNEKLFF. For the CDR3, the DNA is TGCGCCAGCAAGGGACAGGGAACCGATTGGAATGAAAAACTGTTTTTT.

The table lists this clonotype with a few counts. The chain carries TRBV6-1 and TRBJ2-1, with 11 bases aligning to TRBD2. CDR3 size: 17 residues. The trim removed 4 bases at V and 4 bases at J, leaving 9 bases unmatched. Germline lookup yields CDR1 MNHNS and CDR2 SASEGT. The CDR3 spells CASSALVVAGGYNEQFF. In DNA form, the CDR3 reads TGTGCCAGCAGTGCCCTTGTTGTAGCGGGGGGGTACAATGAGCAGTTCTTC.

The chain joins TRBV6-5 to TRBJ1-5; TRBD1 agrees at 7 bases. There are 14 residues in the CDR3. Per the germline V gene, CDR1 is MNHEY and CDR2 is SVGAGI. Trimming took 7 bases from V and 0 from J; bases not matched to a gene: 3. The CDR3 loop is CASNRQGSNQPQHF. In nucleotides, the CDR3 is TGTGCCAGCAACAGACAGGGTAGCAATCAGCCCCAGCATTTT.

Worth noting for this clonotype: The junction and the germline gene differ at one end; a read error may be behind it. The rearrangement uses TRBV10-3 and TRBJ2-2; perhaps TRBD2 as D (5 bases). This CDR3 contains 14 residues. In germline, CDR1 is ENHRY, CDR2 SYGVKD. The CDR3: CAISDRADTGEPFF. CDR3 sequence (DNA): TGTGCCATCAGTGATCGGGCAGACACCGGGGAGCCGTTTTTT.

Note on this clonotype: This may be a read error, as it is one base from a much larger clone. The chain joins TRBV6-5 to TRBJ2-7; D is ambiguous. Germline assignment: CDR1 MNHEY and CDR2 SVGAGI. The CDR3 spans 14 residues. CDR3 sequence reads: CASSYSGSSDEQYF. DNA for the CDR3: TGTGCCAGCAGTTACTCCGGCAGCTCCGACGAGCAGTACTTC.

The chain links TRBV6-1 to TRBJ2-4; 7 bases match TRBD1. V was pared by 7 bases and J by 5 bases, with 8 bases of the junction left unmatched. The CDR3 runs 14 residues. Germline-derived CDR1 and CDR2 are MNHNS and SASEGT. CDR3 residues: CASNRGPWENIQYF. The CDR3 DNA is TGTGCCAGCAATAGGGGGCCCTGGGAAAACATTCAGTACTTC.

The V and J genes are TRBV20-1 and TRBJ2-7; TRBD2 matches 12 bases. J gave up 6 bases and V 3 bases, and 9 bases lay outside the gene matches. This CDR3 spans 15 amino acids. Germline lookup yields CDR1 DFQATT and CDR2 SNEGSKA (reference sequence). The DNA for the CDR3 is TGCAGTGCTAGGGGGCTAGCGGGAGGGCTGGGCGAGCAGTACTTC. Translating it yields CSARGLAGGLGEQYF.

This chain connects TRBV6-5 to TRBJ2-5; D is possibly TRBD1 (6 bases). Germline V gives CDR1 MNHEY, CDR2 SVGAGI. Trimming shortened V by 7 bases and J by 11 bases, and 23 bases separated the two germline ends. The CDR3 sequence is 14 residues long. This CDR3 is CASTRTGFGNEQYF. The CDR3 DNA is TGTGCCAGCACCCGAACAGGGTTTGGAAATGAGCAGTACTTC.

The rearrangement uses TRBV7-2 and TRBJ1-2, with 8 bases lining up with TRBD1. V dropped 6 bases and J dropped 8; count of bases not matched to a gene: 11. Germline V gene sequence: CDR1 SGHTA, CDR2 FQGNSA. The CDR3 sequence is 14 residues long. The CDR3 here is CASSNDRGGRGYTF. In DNA, the CDR3 is TGTGCCAGCAGTAACGACAGGGGAGGGCGGGGCTACACCTTC.

This chain links TRBV20-1 with TRBJ2-1; 7 nucleotides align to TRBD2. The CDR3 is 15 residues long. Germline loops: CDR1 DFQATT, CDR2 SNEGSKA (reference sequence). V lost 0 bases and J lost 7; bases outside the gene matches: 9. CDR3 DNA sequence: TGCAGTGCTAGAGATCGAGCGGGACCTTGGAATGAGCAGTTCTTC. Translated: CSARDRAGPWNEQFF.

CDR3 residues: CASSVATSYEQFF. The CDR3 DNA reads TGTGCCAGCAGCGTAGCTACTAGCTATGAGCAGTTCTTC. The genes are TRBV9 and TRBJ2-1; D is perhaps TRBD2 (6 bases). The CDR3 extends over 13 amino acids. The V end lost 0 bases, the J end lost 8 bases, and 9 bases lay between the germline ends. Germline V gene data show CDR1 as SGDLS and CDR2 as YYNGEE.

This clonotype was seen ten or more times. The chain carries TRBV10-3 and TRBJ1-6; TRBD1 is a possible D gene (5 bases). Germline CDR1 and CDR2: ENHRY and SYGVKD. The CDR3 loop spans 15 amino acids. Trimming left V 5 bases short and J 5 bases short, with 13 bases between. DNA for the CDR3: TGTGCCATCAGTCGGGACGTCTCAAATAATTCACCCCTCCACTTT. It codes for CAISRDVSNNSPLHF.

This clonotype was seen a handful of times. The chain has TRBV6-1 and TRBJ1-1, with 8 bases identical to TRBD1. Germline V gives CDR1 MNHNS, CDR2 SASEGT. The CDR3 runs 13 residues. V was clipped by 6 bases and J by 7 bases; unmatched bases: 7. The CDR3 nucleotides read TGTGCCAGCAGGTTCGGGGACAGGTTTGAAGCTTTCTTT. Amino acid sequence: CASRFGDRFEAFF.

The V and J genes are TRBV7-9 and TRBJ2-7; maybe TRBD2 (5 bases). The germline V and J ends were trimmed by 8 bases and 0 bases, with 11 bases remaining between them. Looked up from germline, CDR1 is SEHNR and CDR2 is FQNEAQ (reference sequence). This CDR3 is built from 13 residues. CDR3 loop: CASEGTSSYEQYF. CDR3 DNA sequence: TGTGCCAGCGAGGGTACGTCCTCCTACGAGCAGTACTTC.

This clonotype was found once. The chain uses TRBV6-1 and TRBJ1-5; D is ambiguous. With 6 bases removed from V and 9 bases from J, the gap between germline ends came to 12 bases. The germline V gene has CDR1 MNHNS and CDR2 SASEGT. This CDR3 has 12 residues. CDR3 in amino acids: CASRAPGRPQHF. CDR3 bases: TGTGCCAGCAGGGCCCCCGGCCGGCCCCAGCATTTT.

This clonotype was observed at least ten times. The chain is built from TRBV4-2 and TRBJ2-3; no reliable D call. CDR1 and CDR2 from the germline V gene are LGHNA and YNFKEQ. Trimming removed 1 base from V and 6 bases from J, with 11 bases in between. The CDR3 runs to 14 residues. CDR3 nucleotide sequence: TGTGCCAGCAGCCAAGGGGTCAGGAAGGATACGCAGTATTTT. This sequence encodes CASSQGVRKDTQYF.

This clonotype was seen a few times. The chain links TRBV11-2 to TRBJ1-6; TRBD1 agrees at 8 bases. The CDR3 has 17 amino acids. From germline, CDR1 is SGHAT and CDR2 FQNNGV. With V trimmed by 5 bases and J by 0 bases, 6 bases remained unmatched. CDR3: CASSTGTGVSYNSPLHF. The CDR3 region has the DNA TGTGCCAGCAGCACCGGGACAGGTGTCTCCTATAATTCACCCCTCCACTTT.

V gene TRBV3-1 combines with J gene TRBJ2-1, with TRBD2 matching 8 bases. CDR1 is LGHDT, CDR2 YNNKEL, per germline (reference sequence). V lost 4 bases and J lost 5; bases outside the gene matches: 7. This CDR3 is 15 amino acids long. CDR3 in DNA: TGTGCCAGCAGCCCGGTGGGACTAGGGAACAATGAGCAGTTCTTC. As protein: CASSPVGLGNNEQFF.

The V call is TRBV6-2 or TRBV6-3, the J call TRBJ2-1; unclear D gene. The CDR3 runs 12 residues. Germline V gene lookup returns CDR1 MNHEY and CDR2 SVGEGT. V was trimmed by 6 bases and J by 2 bases, leaving 5 bases between them. CDR3 residues: CASSMAYNEQFF. CDR3 sequence (DNA): TGTGCCAGCAGCATGGCCTACAATGAGCAGTTCTTC.

This clonotype was counted between two and nine times. The chain couples TRBV6-5 to TRBJ1-2; D unclear. Germline-derived CDR1 and CDR2 are MNHEY and SVGAGI. The CDR3 has 14 amino acids. Trimming took off 7 bases at V and 0 bases at J, with 12 bases between the two ends. The CDR3: CASKRGSANYGYTF. In nucleotides, the CDR3 is TGTGCCAGCAAGCGGGGTTCAGCTAACTATGGCTACACCTTC.

The chain uses TRBV19 and TRBJ2-1; 10 bases match TRBD2. Per the germline V gene, CDR1 is LNHDA and CDR2 is SQIVND (reference sequence). The ends lost 6 bases at V and 4 bases at J; junction bases unmatched: 6. This CDR3 contains 15 residues. The CDR3 here is CASRIGTSEYNEQFF. In DNA form, the CDR3 reads TGTGCCAGTAGGATCGGGACTAGCGAGTACAATGAGCAGTTCTTC.

Worth noting for this clonotype: This may be a read error: a much more frequent sequence differs by one nucleotide. The chain joins TRBV3-1 to TRBJ2-5; a possible D gene is TRBD2 (5 bases). The CDR3 is 13 amino acids. The germline gives CDR1 LGHDT, CDR2 YNNKEL (reference sequence). V lost 2 bases, J lost 13 bases, and 17 bases lay in between. As DNA, the CDR3 is TGTGCCAGCAGCCAACGCTCTCGACTAACTTGGTACTTC. Translating it yields CASSQRSRLTWYF.

At least ten counts were recorded for this clonotype. J is TRBJ2-3 and V is TRBV2; no clear D. CDR3 length: 14 amino acids. Germline loops: CDR1 SNHLY, CDR2 FYNNEI. Trimming stripped 3 bases from V and 4 bases from J, with 11 bases between. CDR3 region: CASSETLYADTQYF. The CDR3 DNA follows: TGTGCCAGCAGTGAGACCCTGTACGCAGATACGCAGTATTTT.

The chain combines TRBV7-2 with TRBJ1-2, with D unclear. CDR1 and CDR2 (germline): SGHTA, FQGNSA. Trimming removed 8 bases at V and 8 bases at J, with 18 bases between. This CDR3 has 13 amino acids. The CDR3 sequence is CASGRLADGGYTF. CDR3 nucleotides: TGTGCCAGCGGGAGGTTGGCAGACGGGGGCTACACCTTC.

The chain carries TRBV7-3 and TRBJ2-3; no reliable D call. V was trimmed by 2 bases and J by 2 bases, leaving 8 bases between them. CDR1 and CDR2 (germline): SGHTA, FQGTGA. This CDR3 comprises 14 residues. The CDR3 loop is CASSLSDNTDTQYF. The DNA of the CDR3 is TGTGCCAGCAGCTTATCGGATAACACAGATACGCAGTATTTT.

This clonotype came up once. The genes are TRBV6-5 and TRBJ2-3; 9 nucleotides match TRBD2. CDR1 is MNHEY and CDR2 is SVGAGI in the germline V gene. This CDR3 is built from 16 residues. V was clipped by 3 bases and J by 6 bases; unmatched bases: 10. In DNA form, the CDR3 reads TGTGCCAGCAGTTATGGGGCAGCGGGGGGTCCGGATACGCAGTATTTT. Its protein is CASSYGAAGGPDTQYF.

V is TRBV11-2 and J is TRBJ2-2; 11 bases are a match to TRBD2. The CDR3 runs 19 residues. V dropped 2 bases and J dropped 4; count of bases not matched to a gene: 12. Germline CDR1 is SGHAT and CDR2 is FQNNGV. The CDR3 DNA follows: TGTGCCAGCAGCTTAAAGTTATTTAGCGGGGGGGCTGGCACCGGGGAGCTGTTTTTT. This gives the protein CASSLKLFSGGAGTGELFF.

CDR3 residues: CASSRLRTENTEAFF. The CDR3 DNA reads TGTGCCAGCAGCCGACTGAGGACAGAGAACACTGAAGCTTTCTTT. The chain uses TRBV28 and TRBJ1-1; tentative D call: TRBD1 (6 bases). Per the germline V gene, CDR1 is MDHEN and CDR2 is SYDVKM. The CDR3 spans 15 residues. V was cut by 6 bases and J by 1 base, with 15 bases left in between.